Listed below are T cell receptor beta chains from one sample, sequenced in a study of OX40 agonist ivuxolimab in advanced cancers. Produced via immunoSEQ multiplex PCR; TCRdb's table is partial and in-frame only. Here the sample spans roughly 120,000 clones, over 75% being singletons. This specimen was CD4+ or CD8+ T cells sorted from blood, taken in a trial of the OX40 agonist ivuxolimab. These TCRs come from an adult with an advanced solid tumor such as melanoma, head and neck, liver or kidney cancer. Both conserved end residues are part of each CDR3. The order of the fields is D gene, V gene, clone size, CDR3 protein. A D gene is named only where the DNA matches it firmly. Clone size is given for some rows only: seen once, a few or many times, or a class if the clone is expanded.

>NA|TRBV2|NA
CASTDRYSPLHF
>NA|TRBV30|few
CAWSVRGPLLVNEKLFF
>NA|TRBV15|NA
CATSRDPAAETQYF
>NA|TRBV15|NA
CATSRGEAANYGYTF
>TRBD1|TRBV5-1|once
CASSALGQGANEQYF
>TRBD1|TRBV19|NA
CASSTGTGIYGYTF
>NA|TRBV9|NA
CASSPASYGEQYF
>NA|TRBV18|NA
CASSPAGYTDTQYF
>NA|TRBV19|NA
CASSRQAAYGYTF
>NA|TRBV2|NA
CASHRDSNQPQHF
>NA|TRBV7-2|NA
CASSLRYFQETQYF
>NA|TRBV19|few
CASRPGANTEAFF
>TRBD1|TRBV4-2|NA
CASSQVAGQQNTEAFF
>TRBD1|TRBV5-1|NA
CASSLGTGSSYNSPLHF
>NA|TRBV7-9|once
CASSLVSAGNYGYTF
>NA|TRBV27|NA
CASSRPGYQETQYF
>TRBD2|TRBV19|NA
CASSTRTSGGTDTQYF
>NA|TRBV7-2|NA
CASSRGGWTEAFF
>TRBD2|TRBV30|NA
CAWNRGLAGVETQYF
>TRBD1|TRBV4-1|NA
CASSQAGQGALYGYTF
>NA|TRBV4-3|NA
CASSQGLSGRWIGTDTQYF
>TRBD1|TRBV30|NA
CAWTYRGSVYGYTF
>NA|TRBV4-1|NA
CASSQVQRSYNEQFF
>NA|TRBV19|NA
CASMGGGTNEQYF
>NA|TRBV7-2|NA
CASSGTANYGYTF
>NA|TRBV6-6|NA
CAAFRGLQETQYF
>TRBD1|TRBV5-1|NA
CASSFGQESTGELFF
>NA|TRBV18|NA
CASSPPVTYEQYF
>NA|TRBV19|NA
CASSRYNTGELFF
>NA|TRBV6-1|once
CASIFTAYNEQFF
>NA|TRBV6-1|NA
CASGTGTLPYNEQFF
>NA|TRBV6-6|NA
CASSYGAGAYEQYF
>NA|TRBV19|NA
CASSGSGTHSGNTIYF
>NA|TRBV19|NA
CASSIGGSYSNQPQHF
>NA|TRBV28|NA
CASRGPGQGNEQFF
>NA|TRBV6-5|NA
CASTRGGGMNTEAFF
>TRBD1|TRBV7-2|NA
CASSSYRGYYEQYF
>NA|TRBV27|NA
CASSPPQGPNSPLHF
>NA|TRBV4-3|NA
CASSLGGGNTEAFF
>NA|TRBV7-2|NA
CASSLVWQYSGNTIYF